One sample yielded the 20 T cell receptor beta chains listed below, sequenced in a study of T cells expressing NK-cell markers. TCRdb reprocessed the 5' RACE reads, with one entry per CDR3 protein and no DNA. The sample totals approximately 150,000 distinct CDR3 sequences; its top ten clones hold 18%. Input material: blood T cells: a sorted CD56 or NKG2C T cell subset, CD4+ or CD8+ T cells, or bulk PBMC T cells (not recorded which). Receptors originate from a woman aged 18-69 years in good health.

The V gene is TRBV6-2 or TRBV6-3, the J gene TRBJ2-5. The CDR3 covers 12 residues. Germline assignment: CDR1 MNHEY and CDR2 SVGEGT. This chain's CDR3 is CASSSIQETQYF.

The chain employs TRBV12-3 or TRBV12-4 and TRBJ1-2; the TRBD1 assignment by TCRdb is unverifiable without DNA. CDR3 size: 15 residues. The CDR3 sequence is CASSQIRGRDYGYTF.

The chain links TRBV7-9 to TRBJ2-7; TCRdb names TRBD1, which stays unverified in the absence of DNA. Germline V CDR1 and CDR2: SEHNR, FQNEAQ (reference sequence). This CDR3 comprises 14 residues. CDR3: CASSPTDRSYEQYF.

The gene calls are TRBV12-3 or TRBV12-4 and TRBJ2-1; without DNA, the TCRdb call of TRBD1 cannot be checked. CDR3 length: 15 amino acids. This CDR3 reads CASSYSGGGYNEQFF.

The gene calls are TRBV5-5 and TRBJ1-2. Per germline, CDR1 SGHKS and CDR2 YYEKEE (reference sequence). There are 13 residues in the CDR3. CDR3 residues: CASSLGVNYGYTF. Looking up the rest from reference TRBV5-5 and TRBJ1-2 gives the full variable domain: DAGVTQSPTHLIKTRGQQVTLRCSPISGHKSVSWYQQVLGQGPQFIFQYYEKEERGRGNFPDRFSARQFPNYSSELNVNALLLGDSALYLCASSLGVNYGYTFGSGTRLTVV.

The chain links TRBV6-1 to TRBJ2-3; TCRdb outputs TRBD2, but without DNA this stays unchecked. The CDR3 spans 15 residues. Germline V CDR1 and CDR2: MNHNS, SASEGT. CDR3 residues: CASTSLGERTDTQYF.

The CDR3 sequence: CASRSAEVIYGYTF. The chain combines TRBV28 with TRBJ1-2. This CDR3 contains 14 residues. The germline V gene has CDR1 MDHEN and CDR2 SYDVKM.

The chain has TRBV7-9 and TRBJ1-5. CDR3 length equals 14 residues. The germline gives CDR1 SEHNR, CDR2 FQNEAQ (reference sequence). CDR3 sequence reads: CASSPQWVAQPQHF. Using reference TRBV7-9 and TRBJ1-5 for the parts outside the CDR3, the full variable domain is DTGVSQNPRHKITKRGQNVTFRCDPISEHNRLYWYRQTLGQGPEFLTYFQNEAQLEKSRLLSDRFSAERPKGSFSTLEIQRTEQGDSAMYLCASSPQWVAQPQHFGDGTRLSIL.

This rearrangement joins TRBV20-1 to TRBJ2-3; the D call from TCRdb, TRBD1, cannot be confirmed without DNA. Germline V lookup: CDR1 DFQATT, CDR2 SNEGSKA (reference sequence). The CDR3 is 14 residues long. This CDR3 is CSARDPTGSDTQYF.

This chain's CDR3 is CASSFVGGSGELFF. The rearrangement uses TRBV2 and TRBJ2-2; TCRdb reports TRBD1, a call that lacks DNA to check it against. The germline gives CDR1 SNHLY, CDR2 FYNNEI. The CDR3 has 14 residues.

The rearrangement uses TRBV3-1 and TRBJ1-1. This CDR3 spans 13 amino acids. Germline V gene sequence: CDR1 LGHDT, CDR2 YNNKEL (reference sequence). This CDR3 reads CASSQEPLAEAFF.

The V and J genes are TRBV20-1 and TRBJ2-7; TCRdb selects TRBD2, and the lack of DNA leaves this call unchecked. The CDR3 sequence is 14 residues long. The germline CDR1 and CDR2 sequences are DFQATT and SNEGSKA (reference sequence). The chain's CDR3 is CSASPRERVYEQYF.

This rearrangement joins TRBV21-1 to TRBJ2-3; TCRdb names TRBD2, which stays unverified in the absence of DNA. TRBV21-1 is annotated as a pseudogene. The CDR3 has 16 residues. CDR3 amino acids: CASRCLAAYGTDTQYF.

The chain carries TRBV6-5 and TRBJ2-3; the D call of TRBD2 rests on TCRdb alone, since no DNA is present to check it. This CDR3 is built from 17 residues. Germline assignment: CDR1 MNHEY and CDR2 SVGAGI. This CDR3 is CASSYPQLAGGADTQYF.

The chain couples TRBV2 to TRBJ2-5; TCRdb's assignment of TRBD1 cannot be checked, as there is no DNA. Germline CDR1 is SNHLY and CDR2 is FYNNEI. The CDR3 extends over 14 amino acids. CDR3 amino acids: CASSTGTEQETQYF.

CDR3: CASSRDRRYQETQYF. This sequence joins TRBV28 and TRBJ2-5; TCRdb gives TRBD1 as the D gene, but with no DNA this cannot be confirmed. The CDR3 is 15 residues long. Germline V gene lookup returns CDR1 MDHEN and CDR2 SYDVKM.

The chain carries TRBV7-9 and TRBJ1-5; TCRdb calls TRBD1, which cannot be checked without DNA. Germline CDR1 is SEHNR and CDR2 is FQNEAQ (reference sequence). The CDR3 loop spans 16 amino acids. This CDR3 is CASSSHHRGSNQPQHF. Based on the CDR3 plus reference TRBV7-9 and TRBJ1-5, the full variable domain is DTGVSQNPRHKITKRGQNVTFRCDPISEHNRLYWYRQTLGQGPEFLTYFQNEAQLEKSRLLSDRFSAERPKGSFSTLEIQRTEQGDSAMYLCASSSHHRGSNQPQHFGDGTRLSIL.

CDR3 sequence reads: CASSFQRGREETQYF. The chain uses TRBV7-3 and TRBJ2-5; TCRdb reports TRBD2, a call that lacks DNA to check it against. The CDR3 totals 15 residues. In germline, CDR1 is SGHTA, CDR2 FQGTGA.

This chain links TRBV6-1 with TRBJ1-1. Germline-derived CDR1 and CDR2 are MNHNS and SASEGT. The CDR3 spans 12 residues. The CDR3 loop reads CASNYQRTEAFF.

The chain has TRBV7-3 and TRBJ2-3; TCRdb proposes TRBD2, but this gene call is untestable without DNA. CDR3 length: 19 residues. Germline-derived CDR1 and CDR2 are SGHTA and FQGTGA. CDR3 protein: CASSLRARPAGPYTDTQYF.